This paragraph reports one T cell receptor (beta chain). This sample is drawn from a study of blood T cell repertoires in COVID-19. Profiled with immunoSEQ multiplex PCR; TCRdb holds only in-frame clones, not every one. This table holds around 55,000 clones, 65% to 90% found once. Sequenced input: peripheral blood. The sequence was collected from a human donor in a cohort sampled during active COVID-19.

The DNA of the CDR3 is TGTGCCAGCAGTGCCGGGACTAGCAGCACAGATACGCAGTATTTT. It codes for CASSAGTSSTDTQYF. The chain is built from TRBV6-4 and TRBJ2-3; TRBD2 agrees at 9 bases. Germline V CDR1 and CDR2: MRHNA, SNTAGT. The V gene end was trimmed by 4 bases and the J gene end by 0 bases; junction bases not matched to a gene: 2. The CDR3 runs to 15 residues.